These T cell receptor beta chains were read from a single sample in a study of blood T cell repertoires in COVID-19. Here immunoSEQ multiplex PCR was the method, and the copy in TCRdb shows in-frame clones only, minus some. Of 120,000 to 150,000 clones detected, around 81% appear once; the ten largest clones hold roughly 2.9%. Sequenced: peripheral blood. The source of these receptors is a woman in her 40s with active or convalescent COVID-19. Each CDR3 is given with its conserved first and last residue. A D gene is named only where the DNA matches it firmly. Not all rows give a size; the values are once, few, many and, for expanded clones, a class.

J: TRBJ2-3
D: NA
size: NA
V: TRBV7-2
CDR3: CATGGQGGDTQYF
DNA: TGTGCCACGGGGGGCCAGGGAGGAGATACGCAGTATTTT

J: TRBJ1-2
D: TRBD1
size: medium-sized
V: TRBV30
CDR3: CAWSPTRGTKGYTF
DNA: TGTGCCTGGAGTCCTACCAGGGGGACAAAAGGCTACACCTTC

J: TRBJ2-7
D: NA
size: few
V: TRBV6-5
CDR3: CASSYSGLNQYGQYF
DNA: TGTGCCAGCAGTTACTCAGGACTAAATCAGTACGGGCAGTACTTC

J: TRBJ1-1
D: NA
size: NA
V: TRBV5-1
CDR3: CASSYEVNTEAFF
DNA: TGCGCCAGCAGCTACGAGGTTAACACTGAAGCTTTCTTT

J: TRBJ1-4
D: NA
size: NA
V: TRBV28
CDR3: CASSSPSGGALEKLFF
DNA: TGTGCCAGCAGTTCGCCTTCGGGGGGGGCGTTGGAAAAACTGTTTTTT

J: TRBJ2-3
D: NA
size: NA
V: TRBV6-2/TRBV6-3
CDR3: CASSYVGYPRITDTQYF
DNA: TGTGCCAGCAGTTACGTAGGCTACCCCAGGATTACAGATACGCAGTATTTT

J: TRBJ1-2
D: NA
size: NA
V: TRBV5-1
CDR3: CASSLSGRSAYGYTF
DNA: TGCGCCAGCAGCTTGTCAGGCAGGTCGGCCTATGGCTACACCTTC

J: TRBJ1-3
D: NA
size: NA
V: TRBV30
CDR3: CAWNEQGFLPSRGNTIYF
DNA: TGTGCCTGGAATGAACAGGGATTTCTCCCCTCTCGTGGAAACACCATATATTTT

J: TRBJ2-7
D: NA
size: NA
V: TRBV10-2
CDR3: CASRDIGQTYEQYF
DNA: TGCGCCAGCAGAGACATCGGACAGACGTACGAGCAGTACTTC

J: TRBJ1-2
D: TRBD1
size: NA
V: TRBV7-9
CDR3: CASSLRQGGDYGYTF
DNA: TGTGCCAGCAGCCTCCGACAGGGTGGAGACTATGGCTACACCTTC

J: TRBJ2-2
D: NA
size: NA
V: TRBV19
CDR3: CATTPDYTGELFF
DNA: TGTGCCACTACCCCTGACTACACCGGGGAGCTGTTTTTT

J: TRBJ1-4
D: NA
size: NA
V: TRBV28
CDR3: CATAHEKLFF
DNA: TGTGCCACCGCACACGAAAAACTGTTTTTT

J: TRBJ2-7
D: NA
size: NA
V: TRBV7-2
CDR3: CASSPRHRRGSYEQYF
DNA: TGTGCCAGCAGCCCCCGACACCGCCGGGGCTCCTACGAGCAGTACTTC

J: TRBJ1-1
D: NA
size: NA
V: TRBV15
CDR3: CATSLERGGSEAFF
DNA: TGTGCCACCAGCCTTGAACGGGGGGGTTCTGAAGCTTTCTTT

J: TRBJ2-5
D: NA
size: NA
V: TRBV19
CDR3: CASSISAGPQYF
DNA: TGTGCCAGTAGTATCTCTGCGGGGCCCCAGTACTTC

J: TRBJ2-7
D: NA
size: NA
V: TRBV6-6
CDR3: CASSYPINRDSYEQYF
DNA: TGTGCCAGCAGTTACCCGATAAACAGGGACTCCTACGAGCAGTACTTC

J: TRBJ1-3
D: NA
size: NA
V: TRBV6-6
CDR3: CASSYVTANSGNTIYF
DNA: TGTGCCAGCAGTTACGTGACAGCGAACTCTGGAAACACCATATATTTT

J: TRBJ2-1
D: TRBD2
size: once
V: TRBV3-1/TRBV3-2
CDR3: CASSQDTSANNEQFF
DNA: TGTGCCAGCAGCCAAGATACTAGCGCAAACAATGAGCAGTTCTTC

J: TRBJ2-2
D: NA
size: NA
V: TRBV18
CDR3: CASSPPTGTGELFF
DNA: TGTGCCAGCTCACCACCGACAGGTACCGGGGAGCTGTTTTTT

J: TRBJ1-2
D: TRBD1
size: NA
V: TRBV9
CDR3: CASTPRGGGRGSGYGYTF
DNA: TGTGCCAGCACCCCTCGCGGAGGGGGCAGAGGTTCGGGGTATGGCTACACCTTC

J: TRBJ2-5
D: TRBD1
size: NA
V: TRBV11-2
CDR3: CASSLPGTGGKETQYF
DNA: TGTGCCAGCAGCCTCCCCGGGACAGGAGGGAAGGAGACCCAGTACTTC

J: TRBJ2-3
D: TRBD2
size: NA
V: TRBV4-1
CDR3: CASSPLLAGTTDTQYF
DNA: TGCGCCAGCAGCCCCTTACTAGCGGGGACCACAGATACGCAGTATTTT

J: TRBJ1-3
D: TRBD1
size: NA
V: TRBV27
CDR3: CASSLMAGGTGNTIYF
DNA: TGTGCCAGCAGTTTGATGGCAGGGGGCACTGGAAACACCATATATTTT

J: TRBJ1-2
D: NA
size: NA
V: TRBV2
CDR3: CASSPGGGYGYGYTF
DNA: TGTGCCAGCAGTCCTGGGGGAGGGTACGGATATGGCTACACCTTC

J: TRBJ1-1
D: NA
size: NA
V: TRBV5-4
CDR3: CASSLGRAEAFF
DNA: TGTGCCAGCAGCTTGGGTAGAGCTGAAGCTTTCTTT

J: TRBJ2-3
D: NA
size: NA
V: TRBV5-6
CDR3: CASSFLQGSTDTQYF
DNA: TGTGCCAGCAGCTTCCTTCAGGGTAGCACAGATACGCAGTATTTT

J: TRBJ1-4
D: NA
size: NA
V: TRBV9
CDR3: CASSAEGQMGEKLFF
DNA: TGTGCCAGCAGCGCAGAAGGACAAATGGGGGAAAAACTGTTTTTT

J: TRBJ1-6
D: NA
size: NA
V: TRBV5-1
CDR3: CASSLGEGSPYNSPLHF
DNA: TGCGCCAGCAGCTTGGGGGAGGGATCCCCCTATAATTCACCCCTCCACTTT